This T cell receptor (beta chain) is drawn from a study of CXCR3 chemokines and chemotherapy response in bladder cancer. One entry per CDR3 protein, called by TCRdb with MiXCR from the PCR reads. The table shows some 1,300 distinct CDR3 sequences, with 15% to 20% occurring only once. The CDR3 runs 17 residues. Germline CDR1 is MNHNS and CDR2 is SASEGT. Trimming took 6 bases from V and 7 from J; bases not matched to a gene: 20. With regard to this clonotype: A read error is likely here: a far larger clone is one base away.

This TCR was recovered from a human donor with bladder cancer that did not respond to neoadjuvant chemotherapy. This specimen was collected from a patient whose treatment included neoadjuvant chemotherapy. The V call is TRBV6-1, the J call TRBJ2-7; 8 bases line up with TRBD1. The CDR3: CASRHWRDRYSYNEQYF. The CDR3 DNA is TGTGCCAGCAGGCATTGGCGGGACAGGTACTCCTACAATGAGCAGTACTTC.